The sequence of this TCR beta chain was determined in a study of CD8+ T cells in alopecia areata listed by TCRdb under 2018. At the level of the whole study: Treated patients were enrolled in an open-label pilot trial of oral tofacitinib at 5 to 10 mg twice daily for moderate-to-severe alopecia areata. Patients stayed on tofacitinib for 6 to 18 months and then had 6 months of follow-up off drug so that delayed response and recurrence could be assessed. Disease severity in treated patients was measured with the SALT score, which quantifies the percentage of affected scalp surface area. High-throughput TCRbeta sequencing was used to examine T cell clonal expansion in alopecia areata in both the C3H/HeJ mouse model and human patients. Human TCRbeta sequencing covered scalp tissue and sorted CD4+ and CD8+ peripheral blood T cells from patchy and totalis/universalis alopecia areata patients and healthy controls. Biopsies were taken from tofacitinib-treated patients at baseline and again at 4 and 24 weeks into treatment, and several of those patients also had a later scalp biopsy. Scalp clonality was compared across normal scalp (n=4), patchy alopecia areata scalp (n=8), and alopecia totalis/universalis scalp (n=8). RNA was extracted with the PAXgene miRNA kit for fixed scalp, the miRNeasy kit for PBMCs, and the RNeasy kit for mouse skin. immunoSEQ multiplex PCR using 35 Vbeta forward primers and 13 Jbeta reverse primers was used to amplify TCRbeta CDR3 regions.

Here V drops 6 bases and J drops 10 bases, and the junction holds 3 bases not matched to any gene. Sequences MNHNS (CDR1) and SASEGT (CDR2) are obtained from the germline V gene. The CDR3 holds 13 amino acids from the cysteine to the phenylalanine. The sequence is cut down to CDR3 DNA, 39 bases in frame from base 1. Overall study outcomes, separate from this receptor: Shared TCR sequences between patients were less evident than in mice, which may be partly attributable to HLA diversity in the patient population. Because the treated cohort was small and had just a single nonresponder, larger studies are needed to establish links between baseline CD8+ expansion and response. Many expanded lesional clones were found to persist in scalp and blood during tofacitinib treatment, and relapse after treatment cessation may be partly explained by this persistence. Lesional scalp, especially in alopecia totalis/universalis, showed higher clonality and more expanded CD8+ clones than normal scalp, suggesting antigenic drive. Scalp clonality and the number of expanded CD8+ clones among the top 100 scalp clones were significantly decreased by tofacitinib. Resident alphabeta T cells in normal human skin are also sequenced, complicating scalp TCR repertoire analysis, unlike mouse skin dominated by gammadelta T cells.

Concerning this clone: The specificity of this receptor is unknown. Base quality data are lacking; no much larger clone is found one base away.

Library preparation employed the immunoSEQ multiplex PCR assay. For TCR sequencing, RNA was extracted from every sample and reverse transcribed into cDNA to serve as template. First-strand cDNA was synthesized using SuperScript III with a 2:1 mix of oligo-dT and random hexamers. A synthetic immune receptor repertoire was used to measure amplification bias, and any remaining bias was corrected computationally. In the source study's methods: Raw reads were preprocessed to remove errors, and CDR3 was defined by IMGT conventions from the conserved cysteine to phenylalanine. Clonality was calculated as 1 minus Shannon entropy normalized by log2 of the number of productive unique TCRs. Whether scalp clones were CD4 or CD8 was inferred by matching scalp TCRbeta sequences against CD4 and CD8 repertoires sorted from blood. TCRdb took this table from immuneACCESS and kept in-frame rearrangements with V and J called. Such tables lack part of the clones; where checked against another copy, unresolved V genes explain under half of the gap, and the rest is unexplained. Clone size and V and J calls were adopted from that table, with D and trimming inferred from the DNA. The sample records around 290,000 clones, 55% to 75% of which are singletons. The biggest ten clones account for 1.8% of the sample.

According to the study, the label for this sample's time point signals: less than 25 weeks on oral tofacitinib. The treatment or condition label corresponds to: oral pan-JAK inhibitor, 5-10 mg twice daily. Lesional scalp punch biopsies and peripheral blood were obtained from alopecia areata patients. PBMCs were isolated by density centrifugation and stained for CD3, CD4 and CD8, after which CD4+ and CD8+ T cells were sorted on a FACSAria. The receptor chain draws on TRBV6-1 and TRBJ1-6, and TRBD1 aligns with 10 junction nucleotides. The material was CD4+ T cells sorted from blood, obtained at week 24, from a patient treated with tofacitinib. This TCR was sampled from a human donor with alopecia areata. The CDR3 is CASRRDRGSPLHF. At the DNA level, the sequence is TGTGCCAGCAGGAGGGACAGGGGATCACCCCTCCACTTT.